This T cell receptor (beta chain) was sequenced for a study of blood T cell repertoires in COVID-19. Original methodology: Estimation of nucleated cell counts was performed using reference gene primer amplification. Repertoires were generated with immunoSEQ multiplex PCR, while TCRdb's copy carries only in-frame clones and drops some. V, J and clone size derive from that table, while D and trimming were established from the DNA sequence. The table includes hundreds of thousands of clones, around 87% detected once. Grouping used clinical history reported by participants in a survey and questionnaire. Among Cohort 3 donors, those recovered had two negative PCRs, clearance, or symptom resolution. The CDR3 length is 16 residues. V was pared by 0 bases and J by 6 bases, with 11 bases of the junction left unmatched. Germline CDR1 SGDLS, CDR2 YYNGEE.

The sample was PBMCs or T cells enriched from blood (not recorded which). The sequence derives from a woman aged 45-65 years who had recovered from COVID-19. This chain uses TRBV9 with TRBJ2-5; 7 nucleotides agree with TRBD2. CDR3 sequence (DNA): TGTGCCAGCAGCGTAGGCGGGAGCACGACTGTAAAGACCCAGTACTTC. Translating gives CASSVGGSTTVKTQYF.